The rows below give T cell receptor beta chains drawn from one sample of a study of identical twins. Via MiXCR, TCRdb re-called the 5' RACE reads, giving one row per CDR3 protein. In the table there are 1.5 million to 2 million distinct CDR3 sequences, under 35% of which are singletons. Sequencing was carried out using cord blood. These receptors originate from a newborn girl in good health. CDR3s include the opening cysteine and the closing phenylalanine or tryptophan. The order of the fields is D gene, clone size, J gene, V gene, CDR3 length, CDR3 DNA, CDR3 protein. D genes are given only for firm matches. Where a row states a size, it is once, few, many or the class of an expanded clone; other rows omit it.

D gene: TRBD2; clone size: -; J gene: TRBJ2-3; V gene: TRBV5-1; CDR3 length: 18; CDR3 DNA: TGCGCCAGCAGCTTGGGACTAGCGGGAGTCCTTAGCACAGATACGCAGTATTTT; CDR3 protein: CASSLGLAGVLSTDTQYF
D gene: TRBD1; clone size: few; J gene: TRBJ2-2; V gene: TRBV2; CDR3 length: 15; CDR3 DNA: TGTGCCAGCCTTTCGGGGACAGGCCACATCGGGGAGCTGTTTTTT; CDR3 protein: CASLSGTGHIGELFF
D gene: -; clone size: -; J gene: TRBJ2-3; V gene: TRBV4-2; CDR3 length: 16; CDR3 DNA: TGTGCCAGCAGCCAAGATCGGACTCCCGAGGGCGATACGCAGTATTTT; CDR3 protein: CASSQDRTPEGDTQYF
D gene: -; clone size: -; J gene: TRBJ1-5; V gene: TRBV5-5; CDR3 length: 17; CDR3 DNA: TGCGCCAGCAGCTCCGGATTCAGTACTCCGAGCAATCAGCCCCAGCATTTT; CDR3 protein: CASSSGFSTPSNQPQHF
D gene: -; clone size: -; J gene: TRBJ2-7; V gene: TRBV12-3/TRBV12-4; CDR3 length: 15; CDR3 DNA: TGTGCCAACAGTCCACTATCGGACGCCTCCTACGAGCAGTACTTC; CDR3 protein: CANSPLSDASYEQYF
D gene: TRBD1; clone size: -; J gene: TRBJ1-4; V gene: TRBV23-1; CDR3 length: 16; CDR3 DNA: TGCGCCAGCCTCCCCGGAGGGGGCAGGCGGAATGAAAAACTGTTTTTT; CDR3 protein: CASLPGGGRRNEKLFF
D gene: TRBD2; clone size: few; J gene: TRBJ2-7; V gene: TRBV20-1; CDR3 length: 14; CDR3 DNA: TGCAGTGCCACCCCTAGCGGCAGCTCCTACGAGCAGTACTTC; CDR3 protein: CSATPSGSSYEQYF
D gene: -; clone size: -; J gene: TRBJ2-5; V gene: TRBV6-2/TRBV6-3; CDR3 length: 11; CDR3 DNA: TGTGCCACCTCGAACGGGGAGACCCAGTACTTC; CDR3 protein: CATSNGETQYF
D gene: -; clone size: many; J gene: TRBJ2-4; V gene: TRBV28; CDR3 length: 14; CDR3 DNA: TGTGCCAGCAGTCCCGAGTTAGCCAAAAACATTCAGTACTTC; CDR3 protein: CASSPELAKNIQYF
D gene: TRBD2; clone size: -; J gene: TRBJ2-3; V gene: TRBV5-1; CDR3 length: 16; CDR3 DNA: TGCGCCAGCAGCCCTCAAATAGCGGGGTTCACAGATACGCAGTATTTT; CDR3 protein: CASSPQIAGFTDTQYF
D gene: -; clone size: few; J gene: TRBJ1-4; V gene: TRBV12-3/TRBV12-4; CDR3 length: 15; CDR3 DNA: TGTGCCAGCAGTTTAGGGGTTACAGGGAGAGAAAAACTGTTTTTT; CDR3 protein: CASSLGVTGREKLFF
D gene: TRBD2; clone size: few; J gene: TRBJ2-3; V gene: TRBV28; CDR3 length: 15; CDR3 DNA: TGTGCCAGCTTGGGACTAGCGAAACCCACAGATACGCAGTATTTT; CDR3 protein: CASLGLAKPTDTQYF
D gene: -; clone size: few; J gene: TRBJ2-1; V gene: TRBV3-1; CDR3 length: 13; CDR3 DNA: TGTGCCAGCAGCCAGACGGGGAACAATGAGCAGTTCTTC; CDR3 protein: CASSQTGNNEQFF